Shown below are 32 T cell receptor beta chains from a single sample sequenced in a study of T cells in Graves' hyperthyroidism and ophthalmopathy. RNA transcripts gave rise to amplified TCR beta CDR3 regions. The TCR CDR3 was amplified in a first-round RT-PCR using the HTBI primer set. TCRdb analysed the multiplex PCR reads with MiXCR anew, one entry per CDR3 protein. In the table there are hundreds of thousands of distinct CDR3 sequences, about 15% of which are singletons. Sequenced input: blood. These receptors originate from a man aged 18 to 30 with Graves' ophthalmopathy.

This clonotype has at least ten counts. The gene calls are TRBV6-1 and TRBJ1-2, with 10 bases matching TRBD1. CDR1 and CDR2 (germline): MNHNS, SASEGT. The CDR3 is made up of 15 amino acids. Trimming cost V 4 bases and J 3 bases; bases outside gene matches: 5. The CDR3 DNA reads as TGTGCCAGCAGTGGACAGGGGGCCGGGGACTATGGCTACACCTTC. As protein: CASSGQGAGDYGYTF.

Of note for this clonotype: An end of the junction does not agree with germline; a read error may underlie this. This chain connects TRBV7-2 to TRBJ2-7, with D possibly TRBD1 on 5 matching bases. This CDR3 region has 16 residues. The germline V gene has CDR1 SGHTA and CDR2 FQGNSA. This chain's CDR3 is CASSLKGIFRSYEQCF. CDR3 nucleotide sequence: TGTGCCAGCAGCTTAAAGGGGATCTTTAGGTCCTACGAGCAGTGCTTC.

This clonotype appeared many times. A read error may be the cause here, since a much bigger clone is one base away. The chain combines TRBV12-3 or TRBV12-4 with TRBJ1-2; no firm D call. V lost 8 bases to trimming and J lost 4 bases, with 20 bases between them. This CDR3 contains 15 residues. The DNA of the CDR3 is TGTGCCAGCGCCCTCGGACCGCATGACGCCTATGGCTACACCTTC. Amino acids: CASALGPHDAYGYTF.

This rearrangement joins TRBV7-2 to TRBJ1-1, with D perhaps matching TRBD1 (6 bases). Trimming stripped 5 bases from V and 12 bases from J, with 19 bases between. The CDR3 is 13 residues long. Germline loops: CDR1 SGHTA, CDR2 FQGNSA. The CDR3 loop reads CASSPEMGARPFF. CDR3 bases: TGTGCCAGCAGCCCCGAGATGGGGGCGCGGCCTTTCTTT.

Worth noting for this clonotype: Given a much more abundant clone one base away, this may be a read error. V usage is TRBV2 and J usage is TRBJ2-1, with 7 bases matching TRBD2. The assigned J gene may be wrong: the sequence end matches TRBJ2-7 better. CDR3 length equals 15 residues. The V gene's germline CDR1 is SNHLY and CDR2 FYNNEI. The CDR3 loop reads CASTVLAVIYNEQYF. CDR3 bases: TGTGCCAGCACGGTCCTAGCGGTCATCTACAATGAGCAGTACTTC.

V and J are TRBV30 and TRBJ1-1, with D possibly matching TRBD1 (5 bases). V was cut by 0 bases and J by 10 bases, with 15 bases left in between. The germline CDR1 and CDR2 sequences are GTSNPN and SVGIG (reference sequence). This CDR3 has 13 residues. For the CDR3, the DNA is TGTGCCTGGAGTGTACAAAGGGGTACCGGAGCTTTCTTT. Translating gives CAWSVQRGTGAFF.

This clonotype was seen repeatedly, ten times or more. CDR3 protein: CSVPGQGNQPQHF. The CDR3 DNA is TGCAGTGTACCGGGACAGGGCAATCAGCCCCAGCATTTT. The chain is built from TRBV20-1 and TRBJ1-5, with 8 nucleotides matching TRBD1. The germline V gene has CDR1 DFQATT and CDR2 SNEGSKA (reference sequence). V was pared by 7 bases and J by 2 bases, with 4 bases of the junction left unmatched. The CDR3 runs 13 residues.

This clonotype occurred a few times. V gene TRBV29-1 combines with J gene TRBJ2-7; D possibly uses TRBD1 or TRBD2 (6 bases each). The V gene lost 3 bases and the J gene lost 1 base, with 13 bases spanning the gap. The CDR3 spans 14 residues. The germline gives CDR1 SQVTM, CDR2 ANQGSEA. This chain's CDR3 is CSVDGTGTSYEQYF. CDR3 nucleotides: TGCAGCGTTGACGGTACAGGGACTTCCTACGAGCAGTACTTC.

This clonotype showed up many times. The chain carries TRBV11-3 and TRBJ2-5; weak D call: TRBD1 (6 bases). The V and J ends lost 6 bases and 1 base respectively, with 12 bases between them. The CDR3 runs to 14 residues. The germline CDR1 and CDR2 sequences are SGHNT and YENEEA. CDR3 loop: CASSQSDSQETQYF. The CDR3 bases are TGTGCCAGCAGTCAGTCGGACAGCCAAGAGACCCAGTACTTC.

This clonotype was seen at least ten times. The rearrangement uses TRBV24-1 and TRBJ2-1, with 7 bases lining up with TRBD1. Losses at the gene ends were 9 bases for V and 5 bases for J; bases not matched to a gene: 6. The length of the CDR3 is 13 residues. Germline V CDR1 and CDR2: KGHDR, SFDVKD. The CDR3 spells CATATGPHNEQFF. The DNA for the CDR3 is TGTGCCACCGCGACAGGGCCACACAATGAGCAGTTCTTC.

This clonotype was detected many times. The chain is built from TRBV6-5 and TRBJ2-2; TRBD1 matches at 10 bases. This CDR3 comprises 18 residues. CDR1 MNHEY and CDR2 SVGAGI come from the germline V gene. Losses at the gene ends were 2 bases for V and 2 bases for J; bases not matched to a gene: 8. CDR3 nucleotides: TGTGCCAGCAGTTACCCGACGGACAGGGGGTACAACACCGGGGAGCTGTTTTTT. Residues: CASSYPTDRGYNTGELFF.

The chain uses TRBV27 and TRBJ1-2; no reliable D call. The germline CDR1 and CDR2 sequences are MNHEY and SMNVEV (reference sequence). This CDR3 spans 15 amino acids. Trimming removed 6 bases at V and 0 bases at J, with 14 bases between. The CDR3 region has the DNA TGTGCCAGCAGCCTAATGGGCGGGGCTAACTATGGCTACACCTTC. Translated, it gives CASSLMGGANYGYTF.

The chain has TRBV28 and TRBJ2-7, with D possibly called TRBD1 or TRBD2 (5 bases each). Germline lookup yields CDR1 MDHEN and CDR2 SYDVKM. The V end lost 7 bases, the J end lost 3 bases, and 16 bases lay between the germline ends. This CDR3 is 14 amino acids long. CDR3 region: CASTIRGHLYEQYF. The CDR3 bases are TGTGCCAGCACTATCCGGGGCCACCTCTACGAGCAGTACTTC. Variable domain in full (rest from reference TRBV28 and TRBJ2-7): DVKVTQSSRYLVKRTGEKVFLECVQDMDHENMFWYRQDPGLGLRLIYFSYDVKMKEKGDIPEGYSVSREKKERFSLILESASTNQTSMYLCASTIRGHLYEQYFGPGTRLTVT.

This clonotype occurred many times. This rearrangement joins TRBV18 to TRBJ2-3; TRBD2 agrees at 14 bases. Germline CDR1 KGHSH, CDR2 LQKENI. CDR3 length: 18 residues. The trim removed 3 bases at V and 4 bases at J, leaving 9 bases unmatched. The CDR3: CASSPTPGLAGVSDTQYF. The CDR3 DNA is TGTGCCAGCTCACCCACTCCGGGACTAGCGGGAGTATCAGATACGCAGTATTTT.

There are a few counts of this clonotype. This rearrangement joins TRBV2 to TRBJ2-2; 10 bases are a match to TRBD1. CDR3 size: 15 residues. CDR1 SNHLY and CDR2 FYNNEI come from the germline V gene. Trimming cost V 6 bases and J 5 bases; bases outside gene matches: 6. CDR3 sequence reads: CASRTGQGWTGELFF. The CDR3 DNA reads TGTGCCAGCAGAACGGGACAGGGGTGGACCGGGGAGCTGTTTTTT. Together with reference TRBV2 and TRBJ2-2, the CDR3 gives the full variable domain: EPEVTQTPSHQVTQMGQEVILRCVPISNHLYFYWYRQILGQKVEFLVSFYNNEISEKSEIFDDQFSVERPDGSNFTLKIRSTKLEDSAMYFCASRTGQGWTGELFFGEGSRLTVL.

This chain joins TRBV6-5 and TRBJ2-3; 14 bases line up with TRBD2. The CDR3 covers 18 residues. CDR1 is MNHEY, CDR2 SVGAGI, per germline. Germline trimming cut 2 bases from V and 2 bases from J; bases unmatched to any gene: 6. The CDR3, as DNA: TGTGCCAGCAGTTACCTGACTAGCGGGGGGGCATTCACAGATACGCAGTATTTT. This encodes CASSYLTSGGAFTDTQYF.

A word on this clonotype: The CDR3 carries no conserved terminal phenylalanine or tryptophan, so it likely arises from a read error. The V gene is TRBV12-3 or TRBV12-4, the J gene TRBJ2-6; D not certain. Between the trimmed V and J ends, which lost 3 bases and 0 bases, there was a span of 15 bases. The CDR3 contains 18 residues. CDR3 loop: CASSLQLGPNSGANVLTL. The CDR3 DNA follows: TGTGCCAGCAGTTTGCAATTAGGGCCTAACTCTGGGGCCAACGTCCTGACTCTC.

This sequence joins TRBV6-6 and TRBJ1-1, with D possibly TRBD1 on 5 matching bases. This CDR3 comprises 15 residues. Germline loops: CDR1 MNHNY, CDR2 SVGAGI (reference sequence). Trimming took off 2 bases at V and 5 bases at J, with 15 bases between the two ends. CDR3 sequence reads: CASSYGQPGGTEAFF. CDR3 DNA sequence: TGTGCCAGCAGTTACGGTCAGCCTGGGGGTACTGAAGCTTTCTTT.

This clonotype occurred a few times. Being one base from a much bigger clone, this may be a read error. The chain is built from TRBV7-3 and TRBJ2-7; D is undetermined. V shed 5 bases and J shed 0 bases, with 11 bases lying between them. The germline CDR1 and CDR2 sequences are SGHTA and FQGTGA. The CDR3 runs to 14 residues. The CDR3 nucleotides are TGTGCCAGCAGCGATGCGCTGAGCTCCTACGAGCAGTACTTC. This encodes CASSDALSSYEQYF.

This clonotype was detected ten times or more. This sequence joins TRBV7-9 and TRBJ2-2; D unclear. This CDR3 is built from 13 residues. The ends were cut back, 5 bases at V and 7 bases at J, with 11 bases in the middle. In germline, CDR1 is SEHNR, CDR2 FQNEAQ (reference sequence). DNA of the CDR3: TGTGCCAGCAGCGATCACAGTATCGGGGAGCTGTTTTTT. It specifies CASSDHSIGELFF.

The V call is TRBV4-1, the J call TRBJ2-2; 7 bases are a match to TRBD1. The junction had 7 bases not matched to a gene; V was cut back by 3 bases and J by 3 bases. This CDR3 has 16 amino acids. Germline values: CDR1 MGHRA, CDR2 YSYEKL. DNA of the CDR3: TGCGCCAGCAGCCATCCCCGGGACAGATACACCGGGGAGCTGTTTTTT. Protein product: CASSHPRDRYTGELFF.

The chain has TRBV27 and TRBJ2-1, with 14 bases matching TRBD2. Trimming at V came to 4 bases and at J to 4 bases, leaving 0 bases not matched to a gene. The V gene's germline CDR1 is MNHEY and CDR2 SMNVEV (reference sequence). The CDR3 has 15 amino acids. The CDR3 DNA follows: TGTGCCAGCAGTTGGACTAGCGGGGGGTACAATGAGCAGTTCTTC. Its translation: CASSWTSGGYNEQFF.

In this sample, this clonotype turned up many times. The genes are TRBV12-3 or TRBV12-4 and TRBJ2-3; D may be TRBD2 (6 bases). The V end lost 8 bases, the J end lost 6 bases, and 18 bases lay between the germline ends. The CDR3 sequence is 14 residues long. In nucleotides, the CDR3 is TGTGCCAGCCGGGACGGAGGGTCTGGCGATACGCAGTATTTT. Amino acid sequence: CASRDGGSGDTQYF.

Ten or more counts support this clonotype. The rearrangement joins TRBV6-1 to TRBJ1-1; D unresolved. Germline values: CDR1 MNHNS, CDR2 SASEGT. V shed 5 bases and J shed 1 base, with 11 bases lying between them. The CDR3 has 14 amino acids. CDR3 in amino acids: CASSPREANTEAFF. In nucleotides, the CDR3 is TGTGCCAGCAGTCCCCGGGAAGCGAACACTGAAGCTTTCTTT.

This clonotype was counted ten times or more. The chain couples TRBV6-1 to TRBJ1-6, with 9 bases matching TRBD1. This CDR3 is built from 15 residues. J was trimmed by 7 bases and V by 2 bases; bases with no gene match: 3. Germline V gives CDR1 MNHNS, CDR2 SASEGT. CDR3 loop: CASSENRGLNSPLHF. The CDR3 DNA reads as TGTGCCAGCAGTGAAAACAGGGGGCTAAATTCACCCCTCCACTTT.

V is TRBV4-1 and J is TRBJ2-1; D possibly matches TRBD1 or TRBD2 (6 bases each). This CDR3 spans 17 amino acids. The V end lost 5 bases, the J end lost 3 bases, and 20 bases lay between the germline ends. Per the germline V gene, CDR1 is MGHRA and CDR2 is YSYEKL. CDR3: CASSALGGDALYNEQFF. DNA for the CDR3: TGCGCCAGCAGCGCATTGGGGGGCGATGCCCTCTACAATGAGCAGTTCTTC.

At least ten counts were recorded for this clonotype. This chain uses TRBV4-1 with TRBJ2-7; unclear D gene. The length of the CDR3 is 14 residues. Germline-derived CDR1 and CDR2 are MGHRA and YSYEKL. Trimming removed 2 bases at V and 2 bases at J, with 10 bases between. The CDR3 protein is CASSQTPSAYEQYF. The CDR3, as DNA: TGCGCCAGCAGCCAAACCCCTTCCGCCTACGAGCAGTACTTC.

This clonotype was detected once. The V call is TRBV7-3, the J call TRBJ2-5; no clear D gene. CDR1 is SGHTA, CDR2 FQGTGA, per germline. This CDR3 region has 13 residues. V gave up 0 bases and J gave up 3 bases, with 5 bases separating them. Here the CDR3 reads CASSLTREETQYF. The CDR3 DNA sequence: TGTGCCAGCAGCTTAACTCGAGAAGAGACCCAGTACTTC.

This clonotype was recorded a few times. J is TRBJ2-6 and V is TRBV12-3 or TRBV12-4, with a tentative D call TRBD1 (6 bases). V lost 7 bases, J lost 1 base, and 14 bases lay in between. This CDR3 has 16 residues. The CDR3 bases are TGTGCCAGCACCGCCACCAGGGGTTCTGGGGCCAACGTCCTGACTTTC. It specifies CASTATRGSGANVLTF.

This chain's CDR3 is CATSTRLAGLYNEQFF. The CDR3 region has the DNA TGTGCCACCAGCACCCGACTAGCGGGCCTCTACAATGAGCAGTTCTTC. The V and J genes are TRBV15 and TRBJ2-1, with 10 bases matching TRBD2. From germline, CDR1 is LNHNV and CDR2 YYDKDF (reference sequence). V shed 4 bases, J shed 3 bases, and the junction held 6 bases outside the gene matches. This CDR3 has 16 amino acids.

This clonotype showed up many times. This chain connects TRBV9 to TRBJ1-2; no firm D call. CDR1 and CDR2 (germline): SGDLS, YYNGEE. The CDR3 contains 13 residues. Trimming took 0 bases from V and 8 from J, leaving 11 bases between them. The CDR3 DNA follows: TGTGCCAGCAGCGTAGATTTTGCTGGCGGCTACACCTTC. It codes for CASSVDFAGGYTF.

This clonotype was seen ten or more times. The chain has TRBV3-1 and TRBJ2-1; TRBD2 matches at 10 bases. Trimming at V came to 1 base and at J to 3 bases, leaving 9 bases not matched to a gene. Germline loops: CDR1 LGHDT, CDR2 YNNKEL (reference sequence). This CDR3 spans 18 amino acids. The DNA of the CDR3 is TGTGCCAGCAGCCAAGTACGGCTAGCGGGAGTTCTCTACAATGAGCAGTTCTTC. This gives the protein CASSQVRLAGVLYNEQFF.